This T cell receptor beta chain was recovered during a study of shared clonotypes between healthy human individuals. Whole-study context: Three plates were used per donor for CD4 naive, three for CD4 memory, two for CD8 naive and one for CD8 memory. Whole-study results and caveats: Only blood was sampled; tissue repertoires likely differ.

Profiling relied on immunoSEQ multiplex PCR, and the TCRdb table lists in-frame clones only, not all of them. The sample lists hundreds of thousands of clones, roughly 95% seen once, with approximately 0.11% in the top ten. The V gene lost 5 bases and the J gene lost 3 bases, with 9 bases spanning the gap. The CDR3 is 12 residues long. The germline V gene has CDR1 SGHDT and CDR2 YYEEEE. This clone was counted once. The target antigen is unknown. The naive CD8 fraction comprised CD45RO-negative cells positively selected for CCR7 and excluded terminally differentiated effector memory CD45RA+ cells. Sample: naive CD8+ T cells sorted from blood. The chain combines TRBV5-6 with TRBJ2-7; D is tentatively TRBD1 or TRBD2 (5 bases each). The receptor was derived from a woman between 25 and 40 years old in good health. The DNA of the CDR3 is TGTGCCAGCAGTTGGGGGAACTACGAGCAGTACTTC. This encodes CASSWGNYEQYF.